The T cell receptor beta chain described here comes from a study of blood T cell repertoires in COVID-19. Study-wide context: Some COVID-19 samples were acute and others convalescent; all came from the United States, Italy and Spain.

Source study methods: Amplification from reference gene primers served as the basis for estimated nucleated cell counts. Measured with immunoSEQ multiplex PCR; TCRdb has only the in-frame clones, and not every one. V and J calls and clone size are given by that table; D and trimming were obtained from the DNA. The data contain fewer than 200,000 clones, roughly 80% of them seen just once; the ten biggest clones take up roughly 11%. The germline gives CDR1 PRHDT, CDR2 FYEKMQ (reference sequence). V dropped 4 bases and J dropped 4 bases, with 11 bases sitting between them. This CDR3 is built from 13 residues.

The clonotype was recovered from a woman between 40 and 55 years old with COVID-19, enrolled during active disease. The rearrangement links TRBV13 to TRBJ2-7; the D is unclear. The specimen was peripheral blood. CDR3 sequence: CASSSRRLYEQYV. Written as DNA, the CDR3 is TGTGCCAGCAGCTCCCGTCGTTTGTACGAGCAGTACGTC.